A selection of T cell receptor beta chains follows, all from one sample in a study of beta chain features in type 1 diabetes. The repertoire was sequenced with immunoSEQ multiplex PCR; TCRdb's copy has only in-frame clones and lacks some. Here the sample spans 350,000 to 400,000 clones, over 13% being singletons. Sequencing input: naive CD4+ T cells from blood. These receptors were collected from a woman between 18 and 29 years old in good health. Each CDR3 is given with its conserved first and last residue. Expanded clones are given a class, and other clones once, few, many or no size at all.

TRBV5-1 | NA | CASSLNGETYEQYF
TRBV12-2 | few | CASLLYNEQFF
TRBV7-2 | few | CASSLLSGSGYNEQFF
TRBV30 | few | CAWSPGQGKSEKLFF
TRBV5-4 | few | CASSLLSSGRRGQFF
TRBV5-1 | few | CASSLTPGSQETQYF
TRBV5-1 | NA | CASSSGTGGGYGYTF
TRBV5-4 | few | CASSLTGTNYGYTF
TRBV5-1 | NA | CASSLAWSGEGETQYF
TRBV18 | few | CASSPGQGETQYF
TRBV29-1 | few | CSVSTTSASTDTQYF
TRBV6-6 | few | CASSAGQGYQETQYF
TRBV7-9 | few | CASSLASGTNTGELFF
TRBV7-2 | NA | CASMLTSAGGVDTQYF
TRBV6-5 | NA | CASSIDGARANVLTF
TRBV5-1 | few | CASSRGLAGGGEQFF
TRBV30 | NA | CAWSDNPLRGRTYF
TRBV2 | NA | CASSLPGQGARAGDSYNEQFF
TRBV7-2 | few | CASSRGQGTYEQYF
TRBV11-3 | few | CASSWGQGNTEAFF